The 23 T cell receptor beta chains reported below all come from one sample, sequenced in a study of kidney transplant recipient with SARS-CoV-2 infection. MiXCR, applied by TCRdb to the reads, yields one record per CDR3 protein. Counted here are roughly 250,000 distinct CDR3 sequences, more than 25% occurring once; the ten biggest clones make up about 7%. The sample here was a blood sample, taken at baseline and on roughly day 110 from a kidney transplant recipient. The receptor set was obtained from a young adult male patient who had COVID-19 and was a kidney transplant recipient. Some T cells may have come from the graft donor.

This clonotype was counted many times. The genes are TRBV7-2 and TRBJ2-5; the D call may be TRBD1 or TRBD2 (5 bases each). Deletions cut 4 bases from V and 5 bases from J, with 14 bases between. CDR3 size: 14 residues. Per germline, CDR1 SGHTA and CDR2 FQGNSA. The CDR3 region is CASSYGEGIETQYF. DNA for the CDR3: TGTGCCAGCAGCTACGGAGAGGGGATCGAGACCCAGTACTTC.

On this clonotype itself: Since a much larger clone is just one base distant, this may be a read error. The CDR3 loop reads CSAGDRVSGEAQYF. The CDR3 DNA is TGCAGTGCTGGGGACAGGGTCTCTGGAGAGGCCCAGTACTTC. The V and J genes are TRBV20-1 and TRBJ2-5; 9 bases line up with TRBD1. CDR1 DFQATT and CDR2 SNEGSKA come from the germline V gene (reference sequence). This CDR3 spans 14 amino acids.

This clonotype was picked up many times. The J gene is TRBJ1-2, the V gene TRBV24-1; D is ambiguous. The V end was cut by 6 bases, the J end by 4 bases, with 23 bases between. There are 17 residues in the CDR3. CDR1 is KGHDR and CDR2 is SFDVKD in the germline V gene. This chain's CDR3 is CATSIRNSTRKTYGYTF. In DNA form, the CDR3 reads TGTGCCACCAGTATACGGAATAGTACCAGAAAGACCTATGGCTACACCTTC.

A note on this clonotype: A read error may produce the germline difference seen at one junction end. The gene calls are TRBV16 and TRBJ1-2; D unresolved. The CDR3 runs to 17 residues. CDR1 KGHSY and CDR2 FQNENV come from the germline V gene. CDR3 sequence: CAGSTKLVVRKTYGYTF. The CDR3 DNA reads TGTGCCGGCAGCACAAAGTTGGTCGTTAGAAAGACCTATGGCTACACCTTC.

This clonotype has more than one count but fewer than ten. The chain couples TRBV7-6 to TRBJ1-2; D ambiguous. This CDR3 has 17 amino acids. Trimming pared 5 bases from V and 4 bases from J, leaving 23 bases between. Per germline, CDR1 SGHVS and CDR2 FNYEAQ. For the CDR3, the DNA is TGTGCCAGCAGCAGCCGCGATGAATCTCGAAAGACCTATGGCTACACCTTC. As protein: CASSSRDESRKTYGYTF.

Concerning this clonotype itself: This may be a read error, as it is one base from a much larger clone. J is TRBJ1-2 and V is TRBV6-5; D is undetermined. Germline V gene lookup returns CDR1 MNHEY and CDR2 SVGAGI. This CDR3 region has 17 residues. The V and J ends lost 5 bases and 7 bases respectively, with 26 bases between them. Here the CDR3 reads CASSASEECRKTCGYTF. The CDR3 DNA reads as TGTGCCAGCAGTGCTTCAGAGGAATGTAGAAAGACCTGTGGCTACACCTTC.

The table lists this clonotype with a few counts. A much larger clonotype is one base distant, so this may be a read error. The gene calls are TRBV19 and TRBJ1-2; no clear D. The germline gives CDR1 LNHDA, CDR2 SQIVND (reference sequence). Trimming removed 5 bases from V and 4 bases from J, with 23 bases in between. The CDR3 runs 17 residues. CDR3 bases: TGTGCCAGTAGTCGGATAATGACAAATCGAAAGACCTATGGCTACACCTTC. It encodes CASSRIMTNRKTYGYTF.

A remark on this clonotype: A read error may produce the germline difference seen at one junction end. The chain links TRBV6-6 to TRBJ2-7; D unresolved. From germline, CDR1 is MNHNY and CDR2 SVGAGI (reference sequence). This CDR3 is built from 13 residues. The CDR3: CASRSASSYEQYF. The CDR3 coding sequence is TGTGCCAGCAGGTCAGCGAGCTCCTACGAGCAGTATTTC.

As for this clonotype: Germline is not matched at one junction end, which may reflect a read error. This chain joins TRBV5-1 and TRBJ2-7, with 7 bases matching TRBD2. The germline CDR1 and CDR2 sequences are SGHRS and YFSETQ. The CDR3 runs 13 residues. The CDR3 here is CARSSGTKYEQYF. The CDR3 DNA is TGCGCCAGAAGCTCCGGGACTAAATACGAGCAGTACTTC.

This clonotype was detected only a few times. The chain joins TRBV20-1 to TRBJ2-5, with TRBD1 identical over 8 bases. CDR1 is DFQATT, CDR2 SNEGSKA, per germline (reference sequence). J gave up 4 bases and V 3 bases, and 10 bases lay outside the gene matches. This CDR3 has 15 amino acids. CDR3 DNA sequence: TGCAGTGCTAGTTGGCAGGGGGCAGTAGGAGAGACCCAGTACTTC. Encoded protein: CSASWQGAVGETQYF.

This clonotype occurred many times. Because the CDR3 is missing its conserved closing phenylalanine or tryptophan, this is likely a read error. The rearrangement links TRBV7-1 to TRBJ1-2; D unclear. TRBV7-1 is identified as an open reading frame with a role that is uncertain. The CDR3 is 17 residues long. The V end was cut by 5 bases, the J end by 4 bases, with 23 bases between. This chain's CDR3 is CASSTKGHEGKTYGYTL. Here the CDR3 DNA reads TGTGCCAGCAGCACTAAGGGTCACGAGGGAAAGACCTATGGCTACACCTTA.

This clonotype was recorded at least ten times. The gene calls are TRBV3-1 and TRBJ2-5; D gene ambiguous. This CDR3 comprises 17 residues. CDR1 is LGHDT and CDR2 is YNNKEL in the germline V gene (reference sequence). The V and J ends lost 5 bases and 5 bases respectively, with 24 bases between them. Here the CDR3 reads CASSTGHPISFSETQYF. The DNA for the CDR3 is TGTGCCAGCAGCACTGGTCATCCCATTTCTTTCTCTGAGACCCAGTACTTC.

This clonotype was observed many times. CDR3: CASSSSGGQGSPLHF. In DNA, the CDR3 is TGTGCCAGCAGCTCGTCAGGCGGGCAAGGTTCACCCCTCCACTTT. The J gene is TRBJ1-6, the V gene TRBV5-4; D uncertain. There are 15 residues in the CDR3. Germline CDR1 reads SGHNT; CDR2 reads YYREEE (reference sequence). Trimming shortened V by 3 bases and J by 9 bases, and 16 bases separated the two germline ends.

This clonotype was seen just once. Just one base apart from a much larger clone, this may be a read error. V gene TRBV6-5 combines with J gene TRBJ2-6; TRBD1 aligns across 7 bases. CDR1 is MNHEY, CDR2 SVGAGI, per germline. J lost 16 bases, V lost 5 bases, and 20 bases had no gene match. The CDR3 consists of 16 residues. For the CDR3, the DNA is TGTGCCAGCAGTGGGGGACAGCCTTACGACAAAGTCGGGCTGACTTTC. It translates to CASSGGQPYDKVGLTF.

There are many counts of this clonotype. The chain has TRBV15 and TRBJ2-1; 7 nucleotides line up with TRBD1. CDR1 is LNHNV and CDR2 is YYDKDF in the germline V gene (reference sequence). The CDR3 runs 12 residues. Trimming at V came to 8 bases and at J to 3 bases, leaving 1 base not matched to a gene. Here the CDR3 DNA reads TGTGCCACCGGGACAGTCTACAATGAGCAGTTCTTC. Its protein product is CATGTVYNEQFF.

Concerning this clonotype: Being one base from a much bigger clone, this may be a read error. Without the conserved terminal phenylalanine or tryptophan, this CDR3 likely stems from a read error. The V gene is TRBV27, the J gene TRBJ2-7, with D perhaps matching TRBD1 (6 bases). CDR3 length: 15 residues. Trimming shortened V by 5 bases and J by 3 bases, and 17 bases separated the two germline ends. Germline CDR1 MNHEY, CDR2 SMNVEV (reference sequence). CDR3 residues: CASSTWDVQGYEQYL. The CDR3 DNA follows: TGTGCCAGCAGTACCTGGGACGTACAGGGCTACGAGCAGTACCTC.

This clonotype was observed at least ten times. This chain joins TRBV6-9 and TRBJ1-2; D gene unclear. CDR3 length equals 17 residues. Trimming pared 4 bases from V and 4 bases from J, leaving 22 bases between. Per germline, CDR1 MNHGY and CDR2 SVAAGI. DNA for the CDR3: TGTGCCAGCAGTTGGAGTAAGCCTTACGGAAAGACCTATGGCTACACCTTC. It translates to CASSWSKPYGKTYGYTF.

To note about this clonotype: This sequence may be a read error, since a much larger clone differs from it by one base. The V and J genes are TRBV10-3 and TRBJ2-1; 10 bases are a match to TRBD1. The CDR3 spans 15 residues. The germline CDR1 and CDR2 sequences are ENHRY and SYGVKD. The CDR3 nucleotides are TGTGCCATCGGTGACTCCCGGGACAGGGGTAATGAGCAGTTCTTC. Encoded protein: CAIGDSRDRGNEQFF.

Many counts were recorded for this clonotype. V and J are TRBV5-8 and TRBJ1-2; D ambiguous. With 7 bases removed from V and 4 bases from J, the gap between germline ends came to 23 bases. The CDR3 runs 16 residues. CDR1 and CDR2 (germline): SGHTS, YDEGEE. The DNA for the CDR3 is TGTGCCAGCCGGTCGTCTCATCCACGAAAGACCTATGGCTACACCTTC. This sequence encodes CASRSSHPRKTYGYTF. The whole variable domain, remainder taken from reference TRBV5-8 and TRBJ1-2, is EAGVTQSPTHLIKTRGQQATLRCSPISGHTSVYWYQQALGLGLQFLLWYDEGEERNRGNFPPRFSGRQFPNYSSELNVNALELEDSALYLCASRSSHPRKTYGYTFGSGTRLTVV.

This clonotype was observed at least ten times. CDR3 in amino acids: CSVATMNTEAFF. The CDR3 DNA follows: TGCAGCGTTGCTACTATGAACACTGAAGCTTTCTTT. This chain uses TRBV29-1 with TRBJ1-1; no clear D gene. The CDR3 extends over 12 amino acids. V was trimmed by 4 bases and J by 0 bases, leaving 6 bases between them. The germline CDR1 and CDR2 sequences are SQVTM and ANQGSEA.

For this clonotype: An end of the junction does not agree with germline; a read error may underlie this. This chain uses TRBV3-1 with TRBJ1-5; D gene uncertain. The germline V gene has CDR1 LGHDT and CDR2 YNNKEL (reference sequence). The CDR3 has 15 amino acids. The CDR3 sequence: CASSQANSRYSAQRF. The CDR3 DNA reads TGTGCCAGCAGCCAAGCTAATTCTAGGTATTCAGCCCAGCGTTTT.

This clonotype showed up many times. This sequence joins TRBV27 and TRBJ2-7, with 11 nucleotides matching TRBD2. This CDR3 comprises 19 residues. The ends lost 2 bases at V and 6 bases at J; junction bases unmatched: 18. Germline CDR1 MNHEY, CDR2 SMNVEV (reference sequence). CDR3 sequence reads: CASSLRGVYTSGRMGEQYF. In nucleotides, the CDR3 is TGTGCCAGCAGTTTAAGGGGGGTTTATACTAGCGGGAGAATGGGCGAGCAGTACTTC.

As for this clonotype: The junction shows a germline mismatch at one end, possibly a read error. The CDR3 region has the DNA TGTGCCGGTAGTATCGGACAGGGGATCTCCTACGAGCAGTACTTC. Its protein product is CAGSIGQGISYEQYF. The rearrangement links TRBV19 to TRBJ2-7, with 9 bases fitting TRBD1. The CDR3 is made up of 15 amino acids. Germline CDR1 reads LNHDA; CDR2 reads SQIVND (reference sequence).